This is a list of T cell receptor beta chains from one sample in a study of T cells in Graves' hyperthyroidism and ophthalmopathy. TCRdb fed the multiplex PCR reads into MiXCR, producing one record per CDR3 protein. The sample includes over 500,000 distinct CDR3 sequences, around 15% of them seen just once. The material sequenced was blood. Source of these receptors: a woman aged 40 to 50 with Graves' hyperthyroidism. Each CDR3 is given with its conserved first and last residue. A D gene is named only where the DNA matches it firmly. Some rows have no size entry. The others give once, few or many, or a class for an expanded clone.

>-|TRBV5-1|TRBJ2-2|many
CASSLDTGELFF
TGTGCCAGCAGCTTAGACACCGGGGAGCTGTTTTTT
>TRBD1|TRBV14|TRBJ2-1|many
CASRDPGGHEQFF
TGTGCCAGCAGAGATCCAGGGGGCCATGAGCAGTTCTTC
>-|TRBV28|TRBJ1-4|few
CASSLSRTDQANEKLFF
TGTGCCAGCAGTTTATCCCGGACGGACCAGGCCAATGAAAAACTGTTTTTT
>-|TRBV2|TRBJ1-1|many
CASRELDRNTEAFF
TGTGCCAGCAGAGAACTCGACAGGAACACTGAAGCTTTCTTT
>-|TRBV6-1|TRBJ1-5|many
CASSDQGGSNQPQHF
TGTGCCAGCAGTGACCAGGGTGGTAGCAATCAGCCCCAGCATTTT
>-|TRBV2|TRBJ2-4|many
CASSGGITGNIQYF
TGTGCCAGCAGTGGGGGAATTACAGGGAACATTCAGTACTTC
>-|TRBV27|TRBJ1-1|many
CASTASPGMNTEAFF
TGTGCCAGCACCGCGTCCCCGGGTATGAACACTGAAGCTTTCTTT
>-|TRBV4-2|TRBJ2-5|many
CASSQVDGQSETQYF
TGTGCCAGCAGCCAGGTTGACGGACAGTCGGAGACCCAGTACTTC
>-|TRBV3-1|TRBJ2-5|-
CASSQVDRGTQYF
TGTGCCAGCAGCCAAGTGGACAGAGGGACCCAGTACTTC
>TRBD1|TRBV15|TRBJ2-7|-
CATSGGTGGYEQYF
TGTGCCACCAGCGGGGGGACAGGGGGTTACGAGCAGTACTTC
>TRBD1|TRBV7-9|TRBJ2-3|few
CASSLTDRGFYTDTQYF
TGTGCCAGCAGCTTAACCGACAGGGGTTTTTACACAGATACGCAGTATTTT
>TRBD2|TRBV5-1|TRBJ2-3|many
CASSLQTSGNTDTQYF
TGCGCCAGCAGCCTACAGACTAGCGGGAATACAGATACGCAGTATTTT
>-|TRBV4-2|TRBJ1-6|few
CASSQSPDSGPLHF
TGTGCCAGCAGCCAATCCCCGGACAGCGGACCGCTCCACTTT
>TRBD2|TRBV27|TRBJ2-1|-
CASSLGGSWVNEQFF
TGTGCCAGCAGTTTGGGCGGGAGTTGGGTCAATGAGCAGTTCTTC
>-|TRBV6-2/TRBV6-3|TRBJ1-6|-
CASSYSGVLSSPLHF
TGTGCCAGCAGTTACTCCGGGGTTTTGTCTTCACCCCTCCACTTT
>-|TRBV18|TRBJ2-3|few
CASSFWVSKSRPRTDTQYF
TGTGCCAGCTCATTTTGGGTCAGCAAGTCTCGCCCTCGAACAGATACGCAGTATTTT
>-|TRBV20-1|TRBJ2-7|many
CTQGGLRTYEQYF
TGCACCCAGGGGGGTTTGAGGACCTACGAGCAGTACTTC
>-|TRBV30|TRBJ1-4|-
CAWSVTEQGNEKLFF
TGTGCCTGGAGTGTAACAGAACAGGGTAATGAAAAACTGTTTTTT
>-|TRBV10-1|TRBJ2-5|-
CASSERRGPQETQYF
TGCGCCAGCAGTGAGAGAAGGGGCCCACAAGAGACCCAGTACTTC
>-|TRBV12-3/TRBV12-4|TRBJ2-5|many
CASTSTGGRRKDF
TGTGCCAGCACTTCGACCGGGGGCCGAAGGAAGGACTTC
>TRBD1|TRBV28|TRBJ2-1|-
CAITGGELSSYNEQFF
TGTGCCATAACAGGGGGCGAACTCAGCTCCTACAATGAGCAGTTCTTC
>-|TRBV7-2|TRBJ2-2|few
CASSLISIGELFF
TGTGCCAGCAGCTTAATTTCTATCGGGGAGCTGTTTTTT
>TRBD2|TRBV20-1|TRBJ2-5|few
CSAPRASGTQETQYF
TGCAGTGCCCCGAGGGCTAGCGGGACCCAAGAGACCCAGTACTTC
>TRBD2|TRBV4-1|TRBJ2-7|-
CASSQALAGGSYEQYF
TGCGCCAGCAGCCAAGCTCTAGCGGGAGGCTCCTACGAGCAGTACTTC
>-|TRBV7-2|TRBJ1-6|many
CATQQGLGSPLHF
TGTGCCACCCAACAGGGATTAGGTTCACCCCTCCACTTT
>TRBD1|TRBV10-3|TRBJ2-5|many
CAISEGTDQETQYF
TGTGCCATCAGTGAGGGGACAGATCAAGAGACCCAGTACTTC
>-|TRBV20-1|TRBJ2-1|many
CSASPGPSIDEQFF
TGCAGTGCCTCGCCCGGTCCCAGCATCGATGAGCAGTTCTTC